These T cell receptor beta chains were read from a single sample in a study of OX40 agonist ivuxolimab in advanced cancers. The protocol was immunoSEQ multiplex PCR, while the TCRdb copy is restricted to in-frame clones and leaves out a portion. The table records tens of thousands of clones, roughly 85% of them present only once. The sequencing here drew on CD4+ or CD8+ T cells sorted from blood, taken in a trial of the OX40 agonist ivuxolimab. These TCRs come from an adult with an advanced solid tumor such as melanoma, head and neck, liver or kidney cancer. The CDR3 runs from the conserved cysteine through the conserved F or W. Fields, in order: J gene, clone size, V gene, D gene, CDR3 protein, CDR3 DNA. The D gene is left open where the match is weak. Expanded clones get a size class; other rows say once, few or many, or leave the size out.

TRBJ2-7 - TRBV5-1 TRBD1 CASSGTGDEQYF TGCGCCAGCAGCGGTACAGGGGACGAGCAGTACTTC
TRBJ2-3 - TRBV30 - CAWSVGGDTQYF TGTGCCTGGAGTGTGGGGGGAGATACGCAGTATTTT
TRBJ1-2 - TRBV6-5 - CASCSGSWTGYTF TGTGCCAGCTGTTCAGGGTCCTGGACTGGCTACACCTTC
TRBJ2-1 few TRBV27 TRBD2 CASSLFGVAGGTYNEQFF TGTGCCAGCAGTTTATTTGGGGTAGCGGGAGGTACCTACAATGAGCAGTTCTTC
TRBJ2-7 once TRBV10-3 TRBD1 CAISRGPAYEQYF TGTGCCATCAGCAGGGGGCCAGCCTACGAGCAGTACTTC
TRBJ2-7 - TRBV30 - CACLLRDYEQYF TGTGCCTGCCTTCTCAGGGACTACGAGCAGTACTTC
TRBJ1-3 - TRBV28 - CASSPRDSGNTIYF TGTGCCAGCAGTCCCAGGGACTCTGGAAACACCATATATTTT
TRBJ2-5 - TRBV7-9 - CASSKSDLALQETQYF TGTGCCAGCAGCAAAAGTGATTTGGCCCTTCAAGAGACCCAGTACTTC
TRBJ2-2 - TRBV6-5 - CASSWAGLGTGELFF TGTGCCAGCAGTTGGGCGGGCCTGGGGACCGGGGAGCTGTTTTTT
TRBJ2-1 once TRBV6-6 TRBD1 CASSFGQGTQFF TGTGCCAGCAGTTTCGGACAGGGAACGCAGTTCTTC
TRBJ2-7 - TRBV6-1 TRBD2 CAASGGRSYEQYF TGTGCCGCGAGCGGGGGCAGATCCTACGAGCAGTACTTC
TRBJ2-7 - TRBV21-1 - CASSNTAHPQAYEQYF TGTGCCAGCAGCAACACAGCTCACCCACAAGCCTACGAGCAGTACTTC
TRBJ2-7 - TRBV5-1 TRBD1 CASSPGVGTGGEQYF TGCGCCAGCAGCCCCGGGGTTGGGACAGGGGGCGAGCAGTACTTC
TRBJ2-1 - TRBV2 TRBD2 CASSREGGLAGHEQFF TGTGCCAGCAGTCGAGAAGGGGGACTAGCTGGCCATGAGCAGTTCTTC
TRBJ2-5 once TRBV11-2 - CASSPGLSGTTAETQYF TGTGCCAGCAGCCCAGGACTCTCCGGGACCACTGCAGAGACCCAGTACTTC
TRBJ2-1 - TRBV6-1 - CASSGARVNNEQFF TGTGCCAGCAGTGGGGCTAGAGTCAACAATGAGCAGTTCTTC
TRBJ1-2 - TRBV27 - CASSFGANYGYTF TGTGCCAGCAGTTTTGGGGCCAACTATGGCTACACCTTC
TRBJ2-7 - TRBV19 TRBD1 CASSGTGGYYEQYF TGTGCCAGTAGCGGGACAGGGGGCTACTACGAGCAGTACTTC
TRBJ2-2 - TRBV5-6 - CASSPTRTGELFF TGTGCCAGCAGCCCGACTAGAACCGGGGAGCTGTTTTTT
TRBJ1-5 medium-sized TRBV6-1 - CASATGPSQPQHF TGTGCCAGCGCAACAGGGCCTTCTCAGCCCCAGCATTTT
TRBJ2-1 - TRBV6-4 TRBD2 CASSEVTGGNEQFF TGTGCCAGCAGTGAGGTTACGGGGGGGAATGAGCAGTTCTTC
TRBJ2-3 - TRBV10-3 - CAISESGGGTDTQYF TGTGCCATCAGTGAGTCGGGGGGAGGCACAGATACGCAGTATTTT
TRBJ1-4 - TRBV5-1 - CASSTGQPDEKLFF TGCGCCAGCAGCACCGGACAGCCCGACGAAAAACTGTTTTTT
TRBJ2-2 - TRBV5-8 - CASSSGISPNTGELFF TGTGCCAGCAGCTCCGGGATCTCCCCGAACACCGGGGAGCTGTTTTTT
TRBJ1-2 - TRBV6-1 TRBD1 CASSQNLQGSYGYTF TGTGCCAGCAGTCAAAACTTACAGGGGTCCTATGGCTACACCTTC
TRBJ2-1 - TRBV5-1 TRBD2 CASSFGGSSDEQFF TGCGCCAGCAGCTTCGGCGGGAGTAGCGATGAGCAGTTCTTC
TRBJ2-7 - TRBV7-9 - CASSSTVSYEQYF TGTGCCAGCAGCTCAACAGTATCCTACGAGCAGTACTTC
TRBJ2-2 - TRBV11-2 - CASSSSGGRPNTGELFF TGTGCCAGCAGCTCCTCCGGGGGGCGGCCGAACACCGGGGAGCTGTTTTTT
TRBJ2-7 - TRBV28 TRBD2 CASGPLAGVYEQYF TGTGCCAGCGGCCCGCTAGCGGGAGTCTACGAGCAGTACTTC
TRBJ2-5 - TRBV5-1 TRBD1 CASSQTTGQLETQYF TGCGCCAGCAGCCAAACAACGGGACAGCTGGAGACCCAGTACTTC
TRBJ2-7 - TRBV6-5 TRBD1 CASSPGQDPTYEQYF TGTGCCAGCAGCCCGGGACAGGACCCAACCTACGAGCAGTACTTC
TRBJ2-1 few TRBV6-1 - CASSGERQSSYNEQFF TGTGCCAGCAGTGGGGAGCGTCAGAGCTCCTACAATGAGCAGTTCTTC
TRBJ2-3 - TRBV2 TRBD2 CASRGGLAGSTDTQYF TGTGCCAGCAGGGGTGGACTAGCGGGGAGCACAGATACGCAGTATTTT
TRBJ2-7 - TRBV5-4 - CANIFEFVGQRFYEQYF TGTGCCAACATATTTGAATTCGTGGGTCAGAGGTTTTACGAGCAGTACTTC
TRBJ2-1 - TRBV7-9 TRBD2 CASSFGWTSGHNEQFF TGTGCCAGCAGCTTTGGTTGGACTAGCGGGCACAATGAGCAGTTCTTC
TRBJ2-7 - TRBV6-1 TRBD2 CASSPTSGAYEQYF TGTGCCAGCAGTCCTACTAGCGGAGCTTACGAGCAGTACTTC
TRBJ2-1 - TRBV4-1 - CASSQDGVGRGEQFF TGCGCCAGCAGCCAAGATGGGGTAGGTCGGGGTGAGCAGTTCTTC
TRBJ2-3 - TRBV6-1 - CASSEFGSNTDTQYF TGTGCCAGCAGTGAGTTCGGGAGCAACACAGATACGCAGTATTTT
TRBJ1-5 - TRBV2 - CASSQDSEQPQHF TGTGCCAGCAGTCAGGACTCCGAACAGCCCCAGCATTTT
TRBJ2-1 - TRBV6-1 - CASSEHSPSSYNEQFF TGTGCCAGCAGTGAACACAGCCCGAGCTCCTACAATGAGCAGTTCTTC
TRBJ1-1 - TRBV18 - CASSLALSNTEAFF TGTGCCAGCTCACTTGCACTGAGTAACACTGAAGCTTTCTTT
TRBJ2-5 once TRBV15 - CATSRDRRVEETQYF TGTGCCACCAGCAGAGATCGCAGGGTTGAAGAGACCCAGTACTTC
TRBJ2-1 - TRBV28 - CASSFGGGIEQFF TGTGCCAGCAGTTTCGGAGGGGGTATTGAGCAGTTCTTC
TRBJ1-4 - TRBV2 - CATSRDTREKLFF TGTGCCACCAGTCGAGACACAAGAGAAAAACTGTTTTTT
TRBJ2-1 - TRBV28 - CASSFGLRTYNEQFF TGTGCCAGCAGCTTCGGACTCAGAACCTACAATGAGCAGTTCTTC
TRBJ2-1 - TRBV5-4 - CASSHGGMNEQFF TGTGCCAGCAGCCATGGGGGTATGAATGAGCAGTTCTTC
TRBJ2-3 once TRBV5-1 TRBD2 CASSLVGRAVADTQYF TGCGCCAGCAGCTTGGTTGGGAGGGCCGTGGCAGATACGCAGTATTTT
TRBJ2-4 once TRBV21-1 - CASSKGQQEKRGPRYF TGTGCCAGCAGCAAAGGCCAGCAAGAGAAGAGGGGGCCGCGGTACTTC
TRBJ1-2 - TRBV4-1 - CASSARHGGFYGYTF TGCGCCAGCAGCGCACGGCACGGGGGATTCTATGGCTACACCTTC
TRBJ2-7 - TRBV11-2 TRBD2 CASSSSGGPYEQYF TGTGCCAGCAGTTCTAGCGGGGGACCCTACGAGCAGTACTTC
TRBJ1-5 - TRBV30 TRBD1 CAWSIEQGEGPQHF TGTGCCTGGAGTATTGAGCAGGGGGAAGGGCCCCAGCATTTT
TRBJ1-4 - TRBV5-1 TRBD1 CASSMGQSVNEKLFF TGCGCCAGCAGCATGGGACAGTCGGTTAATGAAAAACTGTTTTTT
TRBJ2-1 - TRBV5-4 TRBD2 CASSRGGSINNEQFF TGTGCCAGCAGCCGCGGGGGGAGTATCAACAATGAGCAGTTCTTC
TRBJ1-1 few TRBV30 TRBD1 CAWGQGSATEAFF TGTGCCTGGGGACAGGGCTCGGCCACTGAAGCTTTCTTT
TRBJ1-3 - TRBV10-3 - CAISNRDSGNTIYF TGTGCCATCTCGAACAGGGACTCTGGAAACACCATATATTTT